This T cell receptor beta chain stems from a study of T cell repertoires in cytomegalovirus infection. The overall study: CMV epitopes in the study were HLA-C-restricted (recently identified) and HLA-B-restricted (well studied). Carrying CMV and the relevant HLA type showed in public TCR beta signatures. Study-wide results and caveats: Dominating the ex vivo response were HLA-C-restricted CMV-specific TCR beta clonotypes.

Germline V gives CDR1 SGHAT, CDR2 FQDESV (reference sequence). This CDR3 region has 14 residues. V was pared by 4 bases and J by 4 bases, with 12 bases between. Points on this clonotype: Its antigen is undetermined.

TCRdb fed the reads into MiXCR, producing one record per CDR3 protein. The sample contains around 570,000 distinct CDR3 sequences, 40% of which appear only once. The source is a human donor in good health (CMV status not recorded). Some clones in this sample may be carry-over from other donors' samples. V and J are TRBV11-1 and TRBJ2-3; possibly TRBD2 for D (6 bases). Here the sequenced sample was cultured PBMCs, taken from culture after CMV antigen stimulation. CDR3 sequence reads: CASSYRRGSDTQYF. CDR3 coding DNA: TGTGCCAGCAGCTACAGGAGGGGTTCAGATACGCAGTATTTT.